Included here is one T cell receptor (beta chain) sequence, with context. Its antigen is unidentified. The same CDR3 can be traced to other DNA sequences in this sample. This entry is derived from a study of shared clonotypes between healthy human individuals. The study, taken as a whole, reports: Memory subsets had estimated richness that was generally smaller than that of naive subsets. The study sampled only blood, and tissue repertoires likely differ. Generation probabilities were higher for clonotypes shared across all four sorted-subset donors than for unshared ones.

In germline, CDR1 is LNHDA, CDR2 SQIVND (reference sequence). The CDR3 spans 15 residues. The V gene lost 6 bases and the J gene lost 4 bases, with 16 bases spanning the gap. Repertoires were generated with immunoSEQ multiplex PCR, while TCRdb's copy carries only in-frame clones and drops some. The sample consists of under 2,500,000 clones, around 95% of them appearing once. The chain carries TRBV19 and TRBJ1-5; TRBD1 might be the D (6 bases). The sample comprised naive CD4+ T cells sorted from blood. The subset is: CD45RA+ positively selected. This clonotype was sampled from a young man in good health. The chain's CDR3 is CASRSGGGPNQPQHF. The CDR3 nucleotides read TGTGCCAGTAGGAGCGGGGGGGGCCCGAATCAGCCCCAGCATTTT.